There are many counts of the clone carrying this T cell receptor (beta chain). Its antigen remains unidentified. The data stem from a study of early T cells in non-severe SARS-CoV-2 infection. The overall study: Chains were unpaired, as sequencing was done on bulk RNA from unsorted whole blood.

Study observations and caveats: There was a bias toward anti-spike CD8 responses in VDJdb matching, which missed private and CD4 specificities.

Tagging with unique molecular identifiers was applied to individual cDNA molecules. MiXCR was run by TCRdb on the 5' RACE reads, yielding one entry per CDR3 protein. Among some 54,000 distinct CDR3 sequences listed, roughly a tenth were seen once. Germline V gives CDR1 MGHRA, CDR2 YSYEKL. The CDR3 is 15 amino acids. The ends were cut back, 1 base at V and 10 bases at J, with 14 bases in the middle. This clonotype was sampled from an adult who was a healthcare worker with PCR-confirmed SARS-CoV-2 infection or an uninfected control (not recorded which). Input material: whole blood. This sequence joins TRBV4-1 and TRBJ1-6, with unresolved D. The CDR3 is CASSQVRGRGSPLHF. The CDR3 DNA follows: TGCGCCAGCAGCCAAGTGAGAGGACGCGGCTCACCCCTCCACTTT.